A selection of T cell receptor beta chains follows, all from one sample in a study of blood T cell repertoires in COVID-19. Profiling relied on immunoSEQ multiplex PCR, and the TCRdb table lists in-frame clones only, not all of them. Of approximately 26,000 clones in the sample, 80% to 95% were seen once. The specimen was peripheral blood. The receptor set was obtained from a human donor in a cohort sampled during active COVID-19. Both conserved end residues are part of each CDR3. A D gene is named only where the DNA matches it firmly. Size values are once, few and many counts, or a class for expanded clones, and some rows have none.

cdr3_aa cdr3_nt v_call clone_size d_call j_call
CASSLVVAGGRNEQFF TGTGCCAGCAGCTTAGTAGTAGCGGGGGGCCGGAATGAGCAGTTCTTC TRBV11-2 - TRBD2 TRBJ2-1
CASSLYSGAGNTIYF TGTGCCAGCAGCTTGTACTCCGGGGCTGGAAACACCATATATTTT TRBV5-6 - - TRBJ1-3
CASSYSRYEQYF TGTGCCAGCAGTTACTCGCGGTACGAGCAGTACTTC TRBV6-6 once - TRBJ2-7
CASSPPGPSGEKLFF TGTGCCAGCTCACCACCAGGCCCTTCCGGGGAAAAACTGTTTTTT TRBV18 - - TRBJ1-4
CASRTRTGGAYEQYF TGTGCCAGTAGGACCCGGACAGGGGGTGCCTACGAGCAGTACTTC TRBV19 - TRBD1 TRBJ2-7
CASSRQGRANYGYTF TGTGCCAGCAGCCGACAGGGGCGGGCTAACTATGGCTACACCTTC TRBV7-8 - TRBD1 TRBJ1-2
CAWSTGTRIYGYTF TGTGCCTGGAGTACCGGGACACGTATCTATGGCTACACCTTC TRBV30 - - TRBJ1-2
CASSLSSGGGTYEQYF TGTGCCAGCAGTTTGTCCAGCGGGGGGGGAACCTACGAGCAGTACTTC TRBV6-5 - TRBD2 TRBJ2-7
CASSLGPTGGVDEQFF TGTGCCAGCAGCTTGGGTCCGACAGGGGGTGTCGATGAGCAGTTCTTC TRBV11-3 - TRBD1 TRBJ2-1
CASSSDRGLHGYTF TGTGCCAGCAGTTCGGACAGGGGGCTACATGGCTACACCTTC TRBV6-5 - TRBD1 TRBJ1-2
CASSPGQGATNEKLFF TGTGCCAGCAGTCCGGGACAGGGGGCAACTAATGAAAAACTGTTTTTT TRBV6-6 - TRBD1 TRBJ1-4
CASSPRRQDGYTF TGTGCCAGTAGTCCTAGGAGACAGGATGGCTACACCTTC TRBV19 once - TRBJ1-2
CASSSYGGAGDGYEQYF TGTGCCAGCAGCTCGTACGGGGGGGCGGGAGATGGATACGAGCAGTACTTC TRBV6-2/TRBV6-3 - TRBD2 TRBJ2-7
CASSYLAGYQETQYF TGTGCCAGCAGCTATCTAGCGGGGTACCAAGAGACCCAGTACTTC TRBV6-2/TRBV6-3 - TRBD2 TRBJ2-5
CASSLGSVFRNTIYF TGTGCCAGCAGCTTAGGTTCAGTGTTCCGTAACACCATATATTTT TRBV11-2 - - TRBJ1-3
CASSLDRGPDNQPQHF TGTGCCAGCAGTTTGGATAGGGGGCCTGACAATCAGCCCCAGCATTTT TRBV28 once TRBD1 TRBJ1-5
CASSPGTSGFYEQYF TGTGCCAGCAGTCCTGGGACTAGCGGATTCTACGAGCAGTACTTC TRBV27 - TRBD2 TRBJ2-7
CASSQELRSSSYEQYF TGCGCCAGCAGCCAAGAACTCCGATCGAGCTCCTACGAGCAGTACTTC TRBV4-3 once - TRBJ2-7
CASSLQGNSDTQYF TGTGCCAGCAGCTTACAGGGTAATTCAGATACGCAGTATTTT TRBV11-3 - - TRBJ2-3
CASSTGQGNSPLHF TGTGCCAGCAGCACCGGACAGGGTAATTCACCCCTCCACTTT TRBV7-2 few TRBD1 TRBJ1-6
CLNASGGANTGELFF TGTTTGAACGCTTCAGGGGGAGCGAACACCGGGGAGCTGTTTTTT TRBV28 - TRBD1 TRBJ2-2
CASSPITGENTEAFF TGCGCCAGCAGCCCCATAACAGGGGAGAACACTGAAGCTTTCTTT TRBV4-1 - TRBD1 TRBJ1-1
CASSLVGGVAGNTIYF TGTGCCAGCAGCTTAGTAGGCGGGGTCGCTGGAAACACCATATATTTT TRBV11-2 - - TRBJ1-3
CASSQDRRINSPLHF TGTGCCAGCAGCCAAGACAGGAGAATTAATTCACCCCTCCACTTT TRBV6-6 - - TRBJ1-6
CASTSTSDSINYGYTF TGTGCCAGCACCTCGACCTCGGACAGTATTAACTATGGCTACACCTTC TRBV28 - - TRBJ1-2
CASSSLRTAQETQYF TGCGCCAGCAGCAGTTTGAGGACAGCCCAAGAGACCCAGTACTTC TRBV5-1 - - TRBJ2-5
CASRTASSYEQYF TGTGCCAGCAGGACAGCCTCCTCCTACGAGCAGTACTTC TRBV27 - - TRBJ2-7
CASSVGLAGYEQFF TGTGCCAGCAGCGTAGGACTAGCTGGGTATGAGCAGTTCTTC TRBV11-2 - TRBD2 TRBJ2-1
CASSPTGNGYGYTF TGTGCCAGCAGTCCTACAGGGAACGGCTATGGCTACACCTTC TRBV3-1/TRBV3-2 - - TRBJ1-2
CASSLERGASYEQYF TGTGCCAGCAGCTTAGAGCGGGGGGCTTCCTACGAGCAGTACTTC TRBV7-2 few TRBD2 TRBJ2-7
CASSLGPSGHEQYF TGTGCCAGCAGCTTGGGACCCTCTGGGCACGAGCAGTACTTC TRBV5-4 - - TRBJ2-7
CASSFDRGQETQYF TGCGCCAGCAGCTTTGACAGGGGGCAGGAGACCCAGTACTTC TRBV5-1 once TRBD1 TRBJ2-5
CASRIETGPYEQYF TGTGCCAGTAGGATAGAGACAGGTCCCTACGAGCAGTACTTC TRBV19 - - TRBJ2-7
CASSHQVDYGYTF TGCGCCAGCAGCCACCAGGTAGACTATGGCTACACCTTC TRBV5-1 once - TRBJ1-2
CALQRGGPLNEQFF TGTGCCTTACAACGCGGGGGGCCACTGAATGAGCAGTTCTTC TRBV30 - TRBD2 TRBJ2-1
CAAGQAIGGYTF TGTGCCGCGGGACAGGCTATCGGTGGCTACACCTTC TRBV24-1 - TRBD1 TRBJ1-2
CASSLGVRGAEAFF TGTGCCAGCAGCTTAGGAGTCCGGGGGGCTGAAGCTTTCTTT TRBV7-2 - - TRBJ1-1
CASSITIPLAGNQETQYF TGTGCCAGCAGCATAACCATTCCCCTCGCCGGTAACCAAGAGACCCAGTACTTC TRBV21-1 - - TRBJ2-5
CASSSGTDTQYF TGTGCCAGCAGTTCCGGGACAGATACGCAGTATTTT TRBV6-5 - - TRBJ2-3
CASSQEGVGTEAFF TGTGCCAGCAGCCAAGAGGGGGTGGGCACTGAAGCTTTCTTT TRBV7-9 - - TRBJ1-1
CASRGQGDTDTQYF TGCGCCAGCAGGGGACAGGGCGACACAGATACGCAGTATTTT TRBV5-1 - TRBD1 TRBJ2-3
CASSPYSGANVLTF TGTGCCAGCAGTCCCTACTCTGGGGCCAACGTCCTGACTTTC TRBV27 - - TRBJ2-6